Listed below are T cell receptor beta chains from one sample, sequenced in a study of radiotherapy plus CTLA-4 blockade in lung cancer. The data were produced by immunoSEQ multiplex PCR, yet TCRdb's version contains in-frame clones alone and is incomplete. The profile covers approximately 40,000 clones, with roughly three quarters appearing a single time and approximately 2.4% taken by the ten largest. This specimen consisted of peripheral blood, obtained from a patient treated with radiotherapy plus ipilimumab. Receptors originate from a human donor with non-small cell lung cancer whose response to radiotherapy plus ipilimumab could not be evaluated. The CDR3 runs from the conserved cysteine through the conserved F or W. A D gene is named only where the DNA matches it firmly. Where a row states a size, it is once, few, many or the class of an expanded clone; other rows omit it.

v_gene	d_gene	j_gene	abundance	len	CDR3aa	CDR3nt
TRBV4-3	TRBD2	TRBJ2-7	once	15	CASSQDPRTSYEQYF	TGCGCCAGCAGCCAAGATCCTCGGACTAGCTACGAGCAGTACTTC
TRBV30	-	TRBJ2-5	-	13	CAWKRRARETQHF	TGTGCCTGGAAGCGGAGGGCCCGTGAGACCCAGCACTTC
TRBV19	TRBD1	TRBJ1-5	-	17	CASNKGALTYSNQPQHF	TGTGCCAGTAATAAGGGGGCTCTCACCTATAGCAATCAGCCCCAGCATTTT
TRBV9	-	TRBJ2-7	-	13	CASSPDLTYEQYF	TGTGCCAGCAGCCCGGACTTAACCTACGAGCAGTACTTC
TRBV5-1	-	TRBJ2-5	-	14	CASSRPGGLETQYF	TGCGCCAGCAGCCGTCCAGGAGGGTTGGAAACCCAGTACTTC
TRBV6-1	-	TRBJ2-7	-	14	CASSQVGSSYEQYF	TGTGCCAGCAGCCAAGTAGGGAGCTCCTACGAGCAGTACTTC
TRBV19	-	TRBJ1-5	few	14	CASTDWGSFQPQHF	TGTGCCAGTACCGACTGGGGCTCTTTTCAGCCCCAGCATTTT
TRBV19	TRBD2	TRBJ2-7	-	15	CASSISGLASYEQYF	TGTGCCAGTAGTATATCGGGACTAGCGTCCTACGAGCAGTACTTC
TRBV9	-	TRBJ1-6	-	14	CASSVDRGNSPLHF	TGTGCCAGCAGCGTAGATCGGGGTAATTCACCCCTCCACTTT
TRBV7-3	-	TRBJ2-3	once	15	CASSLVGGPPDTQYF	TGTGCCAGCAGCTTAGTGGGGGGGCCCCCAGATACGCAGTATTTT
TRBV2	-	TRBJ1-6	-	15	CASSEAAQGRSPLHF	TGTGCCAGCAGTGAAGCCGCGCAGGGGAGATCACCCCTCCACTTT
TRBV7-2	-	TRBJ1-2	-	13	CASSLTGDYGYTF	TGTGCCAGCAGCTTAACGGGGGACTATGGCTACACCTTC
TRBV18	-	TRBJ2-5	-	13	CASSPTGQETQYF	TGTGCCAGCTCCCCGACAGGCCAAGAGACCCAGTACTTC
TRBV19	-	TRBJ1-1	-	15	CASSTDSTMNTEAFF	TGTGCCAGTAGTACGGACAGCACTATGAACACTGAAGCTTTCTTT
TRBV28	TRBD2	TRBJ2-7	-	14	CASSFLTSGYEQYF	TGTGCCAGCAGTTTCCTGACTAGCGGCTACGAGCAGTACTTC
TRBV6-1	-	TRBJ1-3	few	14	CASSDLVGGNTIYF	TGTGCCAGCAGTGATTTGGTTGGCGGAAACACCATATATTTT
TRBV28	TRBD2	TRBJ2-3	-	15	CASSQRLAGGWTQYF	TGTGCCAGCAGTCAGAGACTAGCGGGAGGTTGGACGCAGTATTTT
TRBV19	-	TRBJ1-1	-	15	CASSSGSRGGTEAFF	TGTGCCAGTAGTAGTGGGTCTCGCGGGGGCACTGAAGCTTTCTTT
TRBV2	-	TRBJ2-1	-	15	CASSEQQNHYNEQFF	TGTGCCAGCAGTGAACAACAGAATCACTACAATGAGCAGTTCTTC
TRBV5-1	TRBD1	TRBJ2-2	-	16	CASSPAGQGHTGELFF	TGCGCCAGCAGCCCGGCGGGACAGGGGCACACCGGGGAGCTGTTTTTT
TRBV28	TRBD2	TRBJ2-3	once	15	CASSGSREGTDTQYF	TGTGCCAGCAGTGGTTCGCGGGAGGGCACAGATACGCAGTATTTT
TRBV11-2	-	TRBJ2-1	-	14	CASSSSRVPHEQFF	TGTGCCAGCAGCTCCTCCAGGGTCCCACATGAGCAGTTCTTC
TRBV29-1	TRBD2	TRBJ2-7	-	15	CSVDEGLAGVNEQYF	TGCAGCGTCGACGAAGGACTAGCGGGAGTAAACGAGCAGTACTTC
TRBV5-6	-	TRBJ1-6	-	16	CASSLAGGGSNSPLHF	TGTGCCAGCAGCTTGGCCGGTGGGGGCTCTAATTCACCCCTCCACTTT
TRBV5-1	-	TRBJ2-5	-	14	CASSLEGFRETQYF	TGCGCCAGCAGCTTGGAGGGGTTTCGGGAGACCCAGTACTTC
TRBV7-9	TRBD2	TRBJ2-7	-	14	CASSYSGRAGEQYF	TGTGCCAGCAGCTATAGCGGGAGGGCCGGCGAGCAGTACTTC
TRBV6-1	-	TRBJ1-4	-	15	CASTKQVLTNEKLFF	TGTGCCAGCACCAAACAGGTTTTAACTAATGAAAAACTGTTTTTT
TRBV5-4	-	TRBJ2-7	-	19	CASSDQLIQGLADPYEQYF	TGTGCCAGCAGCGATCAATTAATACAGGGTCTAGCGGATCCTTACGAGCAGTACTTC